Below, 4 T cell receptor beta chains from the same sample are listed, as sequenced in a study of identifying expanded T cells in peripheral blood. Method: immunoSEQ multiplex PCR; TCRdb's copy keeps in-frame clones and lacks some. The table lists 100,000 or so clones, around 85% of them singletons. Sequenced material: blood. These receptors were obtained from a person aged 18 to 70 in good health.

This chain uses TRBV7-6 with TRBJ2-5; TRBD1 agrees at 8 bases. Germline lookup yields CDR1 SGHVS and CDR2 FNYEAQ. The CDR3 spans 16 residues. The V and J ends lost 2 bases and 5 bases, in that order; junction bases with no gene match: 10. The CDR3 sequence: CASSLIGGTGGETQYF. In nucleotides, the CDR3 is TGTGCCAGCAGCTTAATCGGAGGGACAGGAGGGGAGACCCAGTACTTC.

The chain employs TRBV10-3 and TRBJ1-6; 9 bases map to TRBD1. There are 16 residues in the CDR3. The V gene end was trimmed by 1 base and the J gene end by 7 bases; junction bases not matched to a gene: 5. Per the germline V gene, CDR1 is ENHRY and CDR2 is SYGVKD. The chain's CDR3 is CAISELGQGLNSPLHF. The CDR3 DNA reads as TGTGCCATCAGTGAGTTAGGACAGGGGTTAAATTCACCCCTCCACTTT.

V usage is TRBV4-3 and J usage is TRBJ1-1; possible D gene TRBD1, 5 bases. Trimming pared 0 bases from V and 9 bases from J, leaving 23 bases between. Germline V gene sequence: CDR1 LGHNA, CDR2 YSLEER. This CDR3 spans 17 amino acids. CDR3 sequence reads: CASSQDSNPGGSIKAFF. CDR3 DNA: TGCGCCAGCAGCCAAGATTCTAATCCTGGGGGTTCGATTAAAGCTTTCTTT.

This chain uses TRBV5-1 with TRBJ1-6; 8 nucleotides align to TRBD1. This CDR3 comprises 14 residues. Trimming took 0 bases from V and 8 from J; bases not matched to a gene: 1. Germline V lookup: CDR1 SGHRS, CDR2 YFSETQ. The CDR3 is CASSLAQGDSPLHF. CDR3 bases: TGCGCCAGCAGCTTGGCACAGGGGGATTCACCCCTCCACTTT.